This TCR beta chain appears in the sequencing data of a study of cytomegalovirus exposure and HLA in healthy donors. The study, taken as a whole, reports: Cytomegalovirus association was listed for 164 TCR beta chains. HLA-A and HLA-B allele assignments for most subjects were reportedly predicted accurately using TCR beta sequences.

The primer mix had 60 Vbeta and 13 Jbeta primers. Profiled with immunoSEQ multiplex PCR; TCRdb holds only in-frame clones, not every one. The sample has some 120,000 clones, over 8% seen once. Comments on this clone: Its antigen is not known.

The CDR3 has 14 residues. Trimming removed 6 bases from V and 7 bases from J, with 13 bases in between. The germline V gene has CDR1 MNHNY and CDR2 SVGAGI (reference sequence). Specimen: PBMCs. The sequence was collected from a middle-aged man in good health and CMV-seronegative. The chain carries TRBV6-6 and TRBJ1-6; D is perhaps TRBD1 (5 bases). The CDR3 loop is CASSAGGRNSPLHF. CDR3 in DNA: TGTGCCAGCAGCGCCGGGGGGAGGAATTCACCCCTCCACTTT.